The 21 T cell receptor beta chains given below trace back to one sample, sequenced in a study of blood T cell repertoires in COVID-19. Repertoires were generated with immunoSEQ multiplex PCR, while TCRdb's copy carries only in-frame clones and drops some. Of some 29,000 clones in the sample, roughly 84% were seen once. Sequenced material: peripheral blood. The receptor set was obtained from a man aged 80 or over with active COVID-19.

The V gene is TRBV10-2, the J gene TRBJ2-1, with 11 bases identical to TRBD2. The V gene end was trimmed by 5 bases and the J gene end by 7 bases; junction bases not matched to a gene: 10. The CDR3 is 16 residues long. Looked up from germline, CDR1 is WSHSY and CDR2 is SAAADI. CDR3 DNA sequence: TGCGCCAGCAGTCGAATTAGCGGGGGGGCGGGGAATGAGCAGTTCTTC. Translated, it gives CASSRISGGAGNEQFF.

This clone was counted between two and nine times. This same CDR3 is encoded by further DNA sequences in the sample. The chain carries TRBV5-4 and TRBJ2-3; 12 positions match TRBD2. Germline CDR1 and CDR2: SGHNT and YYREEE (reference sequence). The CDR3 is 16 residues long. V lost 1 base and J lost 6; bases outside the gene matches: 6. In nucleotides, the CDR3 is TGTGCCAGCAGCTTGAGGCTAGCGGGGGGGACGGATACGCAGTATTTT. Translating it yields CASSLRLAGGTDTQYF.

The chain combines TRBV7-7 with TRBJ1-1; no clear D gene. Trimming stripped 4 bases from V and 5 bases from J, with 11 bases between. The germline V gene has CDR1 SSHAT and CDR2 FNYEAQ (reference sequence). CDR3 size: 13 residues. The CDR3 spells CASSSQIGTEAFF. The CDR3 DNA follows: TGTGCCAGCAGCTCCCAGATCGGGACTGAAGCTTTCTTT.

The rearrangement links TRBV19 to TRBJ2-3; 9 positions agree with TRBD1. V lost 5 bases to trimming and J lost 6 bases; unmatched junction nucleotides: 9. The CDR3 extends over 15 amino acids. Germline-derived CDR1 and CDR2 are LNHDA and SQIVND (reference sequence). The CDR3 region is CASSGTGGARDTQYF. CDR3 nucleotide sequence: TGTGCCAGTAGTGGAACAGGGGGCGCAAGGGATACGCAGTATTTT. Based on the CDR3 plus reference TRBV19 and TRBJ2-3, the full variable domain is DGGITQSPKYLFRKEGQNVTLSCEQNLNHDAMYWYRQDPGQGLRLIYYSQIVNDFQKGDIAEGYSVSREKKESFPLTVTSAQKNPTAFYLCASSGTGGARDTQYFGPGTRLTVL.

The genes are TRBV3-1 (or the pseudogene TRBV3-2) and TRBJ2-1; 12 bases align to TRBD2. Germline V gene data show CDR1 as LGHDT and CDR2 as YNNKEL (reference sequence). V lost 3 bases, J lost 9 bases, and 6 bases stayed unmatched. The CDR3 has 15 amino acids. CDR3 loop: CASSHWTSGMVEQFF. CDR3 in DNA: TGTGCCAGCAGCCATTGGACTAGCGGGATGGTTGAGCAGTTCTTC.

The V and J genes are TRBV5-1 and TRBJ2-3, with TRBD2 identical over 13 bases. The CDR3 is 17 amino acids. Germline V gene lookup returns CDR1 SGHRS and CDR2 YFSETQ. Trimming at V came to 4 bases and at J to 0 bases, leaving 5 bases not matched to a gene. The CDR3 spells CASSRTSGRTSTDTQYF. The CDR3 DNA is TGCGCCAGCAGCCGGACTAGCGGGAGAACTAGCACAGATACGCAGTATTTT.

CDR3 sequence: CASSPRGVQGGGTGELFF. In DNA form, the CDR3 reads TGTGCCAGCAGTCCACGTGGAGTACAGGGCGGAGGAACCGGGGAGCTGTTTTTT. The V gene is TRBV6-6, the J gene TRBJ2-2; D may be TRBD1 (6 bases). The CDR3 extends over 18 amino acids. Germline V gives CDR1 MNHNY, CDR2 SVGAGI (reference sequence). V lost 5 bases to trimming and J lost 5 bases, with 24 bases between them.

CDR3 in amino acids: CASSRTGGDSPLHF. The CDR3 nucleotides read TGTGCCAGCTCCCGGACAGGGGGTGATTCACCCCTCCACTTT. The chain joins TRBV3-1 (or the pseudogene TRBV3-2) to TRBJ1-6; TRBD1 matches 10 bases. The CDR3 is made up of 14 amino acids. J gave up 8 bases and V 8 bases, and 6 bases lay outside the gene matches. CDR1 LGHDT and CDR2 YNNKEL come from the germline V gene (reference sequence).

This chain links TRBV4-2 with TRBJ2-5, with TRBD1 matching 10 bases. The CDR3 runs 14 residues. Germline assignment: CDR1 LGHNA and CDR2 YNFKEQ. The V gene end was trimmed by 1 base and the J gene end by 4 bases; junction bases not matched to a gene: 0. CDR3 sequence (DNA): TGTGCCAGCAGCCAAGGACAGGGGGCAGAGACCCAGTACTTC. Translated, it gives CASSQGQGAETQYF.

The genes are TRBV7-9 and TRBJ2-3, with D possibly matching TRBD2 (5 bases). V was shortened by 5 bases and J by 2 bases, with 14 bases between the two germline ends. The CDR3 has 15 amino acids. CDR1 is SEHNR, CDR2 FQNEAQ, per germline (reference sequence). The CDR3 reads CASSHPREITDTQYF. CDR3 nucleotide sequence: TGTGCCAGCAGCCACCCGAGGGAGATCACAGATACGCAGTATTTT.

The V and J genes are TRBV6-4 and TRBJ1-1; D might be TRBD1 (6 bases). The V gene lost 6 bases and the J gene lost 7 bases, with 18 bases spanning the gap. This CDR3 is built from 14 residues. Germline CDR1 MRHNA, CDR2 SNTAGT. The CDR3 here is CASRPGGMSGEAFF. The CDR3, as DNA: TGTGCCAGCAGGCCGGGGGGCATGAGCGGTGAAGCTTTCTTT.

This clone has more than one count but fewer than ten. The chain recombines TRBV15 with TRBJ2-3; TRBD2 matches 8 bases. The CDR3 covers 16 residues. Per germline, CDR1 LNHNV and CDR2 YYDKDF (reference sequence). Trimming cost V 3 bases and J 6 bases; bases outside gene matches: 11. The CDR3 reads CATSSPGGPVGDTQYF. For the CDR3, the DNA is TGTGCCACCAGCAGCCCGGGGGGGCCAGTAGGGGATACGCAGTATTTT.

This clone was recorded once. The rearrangement uses TRBV5-1 and TRBJ1-5; D is possibly TRBD1 (5 bases). Germline V gene lookup returns CDR1 SGHRS and CDR2 YFSETQ. The CDR3 runs to 15 residues. The V end lost 0 bases, the J end lost 5 bases, and 12 bases lay between the germline ends. CDR3 sequence reads: CASSLEGRDYQPQHF. The CDR3 DNA sequence: TGCGCCAGCAGCTTGGAGGGCAGGGACTATCAGCCCCAGCATTTT.

The chain is built from TRBV6-1 and TRBJ1-1, with a tentative D call TRBD1 (5 bases). With 3 bases removed from V and 3 bases from J, the gap between germline ends came to 8 bases. The germline CDR1 and CDR2 sequences are MNHNS and SASEGT. The CDR3 consists of 13 residues. CDR3 sequence reads: CASSDRVHTEAFF. The CDR3 DNA follows: TGTGCCAGCAGTGACAGGGTTCACACTGAAGCTTTCTTT.

This clone was found once. The chain joins TRBV24-1 to TRBJ2-2; 9 bases fit TRBD1. Per germline, CDR1 KGHDR and CDR2 SFDVKD. The CDR3 spans 20 residues. J gave up 4 bases and V 3 bases, and 17 bases lay outside the gene matches. The CDR3 is CATSDPPGGDREKITGELFF. As DNA, the CDR3 is TGTGCCACCAGTGATCCCCCCGGAGGGGACAGGGAAAAGATCACCGGGGAGCTGTTTTTT.

This clone has just one count. The rearrangement uses TRBV27 and TRBJ1-1; TRBD1 aligns across 7 bases. J gave up 0 bases and V 2 bases, and 21 bases lay outside the gene matches. Germline V gene sequence: CDR1 MNHEY, CDR2 SMNVEV (reference sequence). CDR3 size: 21 residues. CDR3 protein: CASSLRGPAGPGGSMNTEAFF. The CDR3 DNA follows: TGTGCCAGCAGTTTAAGGGGGCCCGCGGGTCCAGGGGGATCCATGAACACTGAAGCTTTCTTT.

This clone was found once. J is TRBJ2-3 and V is TRBV6-5; D gene unclear. Trimming shortened V by 6 bases and J by 2 bases, and 15 bases separated the two germline ends. CDR3 length: 15 amino acids. CDR1 is MNHEY, CDR2 SVGAGI, per germline. The CDR3 DNA sequence: TGTGCCAGCAGAATTGGCCTCATATACACAGATACGCAGTATTTT. Translation gives CASRIGLIYTDTQYF.

V usage is TRBV25-1 and J usage is TRBJ2-1; TRBD1 is a possible D gene (7 bases). The ends were cut back, 7 bases at V and 6 bases at J, with 19 bases in the middle. This CDR3 region has 15 residues. CDR1 and CDR2 (germline): MGHDK, SYGVNS. The CDR3 sequence is CASTEGGGGVNEQFF. The CDR3 DNA reads as TGTGCCAGCACCGAAGGGGGCGGAGGGGTCAATGAGCAGTTCTTC.

The sample holds one count of this clone. V usage is TRBV19 and J usage is TRBJ1-2; 8 nucleotides align to TRBD1. V trimming: 3 bases; J trimming: 4 bases; junction bases outside the gene matches: 7. The V gene's germline CDR1 is LNHDA and CDR2 SQIVND (reference sequence). The CDR3 runs to 15 residues. Written as DNA, the CDR3 is TGTGCCAGTAGTATGGGACAGGTCCCCTCCTATGGCTACACCTTC. The encoded protein is CASSMGQVPSYGYTF.

The J gene is TRBJ2-1, the V gene TRBV27; 7 bases align to TRBD2. CDR1 and CDR2 (germline): MNHEY, SMNVEV (reference sequence). The CDR3 has 16 amino acids. Germline trimming cut 2 bases from V and 6 bases from J; bases unmatched to any gene: 10. The CDR3, as DNA: TGTGCCAGCAGTTTAGAAGACCGACTAGCAGGCAATGAGCAGTTCTTC. Its translation is CASSLEDRLAGNEQFF.

This chain connects TRBV9 to TRBJ1-6; tentative D call: TRBD1 (5 bases). V lost 7 bases and J 0 bases, leaving 11 bases between the germline ends. Germline CDR1 is SGDLS and CDR2 is YYNGEE. The CDR3 has 15 residues. Here the CDR3 reads CASALRGSYNSPLHF. CDR3 nucleotide sequence: TGTGCCAGCGCCTTAAGGGGCTCCTATAATTCACCCCTCCACTTT.